A single sample is the source of the 16 T cell receptor beta chains below, sequenced in a study of cytomegalovirus exposure and HLA in healthy donors. The PCR employed 60 Vbeta primers together with 13 Jbeta primers. Using immunoSEQ multiplex PCR, the repertoire was profiled, and TCRdb retains in-frame clones only, with some absent. The table has over 140,000 clones, 65% to 85% seen once; the top ten hold about 2.2%. Sample: PBMCs. The receptors come from a man aged 50 to 60 in good health and CMV-seronegative.

This sequence joins TRBV5-6 and TRBJ2-3, with 9 bases aligning to TRBD2. V trimming: 0 bases; J trimming: 6 bases; junction bases outside the gene matches: 5. The CDR3 is 15 residues long. In germline, CDR1 is SGHDT, CDR2 YYEEEE. The CDR3: CASSLGGRAQDTQYF. The CDR3 region has the DNA TGTGCCAGCAGCTTGGGCGGGAGGGCCCAGGATACGCAGTATTTT.

CDR3 in DNA: TGTGCTAGTGGCGGCGGTCAGGGGGGCCACGAGCAGTACTTC. As protein: CASGGGQGGHEQYF. The chain recombines TRBV12-5 with TRBJ2-7; maybe TRBD1 (7 bases). The CDR3 is 14 residues long. Germline CDR1 and CDR2: LGHNT and FRNRAP. The V and J ends lost 6 bases and 5 bases respectively, with 17 bases between them.

CDR3: CASSLSGFGQGSSTDTQYF. The CDR3 coding sequence is TGCGCCAGCAGCTTGTCTGGTTTCGGGCAGGGCTCTAGCACAGATACGCAGTATTTT. The chain employs TRBV5-1 and TRBJ2-3; D may be TRBD1 (5 bases). CDR1 SGHRS and CDR2 YFSETQ come from the germline V gene. V was trimmed by 1 base and J by 0 bases, leaving 21 bases between them. The CDR3 spans 19 residues.

This chain uses TRBV5-1 with TRBJ2-3; TRBD2 aligns across 8 bases. The CDR3 loop spans 16 amino acids. V gave up 2 bases and J gave up 3 bases; unmatched junction bases: 8. From germline, CDR1 is SGHRS and CDR2 YFSETQ. CDR3: CASSLDGRAGTDTQYF. CDR3 nucleotide sequence: TGCGCCAGCAGCTTAGACGGGAGGGCGGGAACAGATACGCAGTATTTT.

The genes are TRBV7-9 and TRBJ2-1, with a possible D match to TRBD2 (6 bases). Germline CDR1 SEHNR, CDR2 FQNEAQ (reference sequence). CDR3 length equals 12 residues. V was shortened by 4 bases and J by 7 bases, with 8 bases between the two germline ends. This chain's CDR3 is CASSSTRNEQFF. In DNA form, the CDR3 reads TGTGCCAGCAGCTCGACTAGAAATGAGCAGTTCTTC. Variable domain in full (rest from reference TRBV7-9 and TRBJ2-1): DTGVSQNPRHKITKRGQNVTFRCDPISEHNRLYWYRQTLGQGPEFLTYFQNEAQLEKSRLLSDRFSAERPKGSFSTLEIQRTEQGDSAMYLCASSSTRNEQFFGPGTRLTVL.

The rearrangement links TRBV7-3 to TRBJ2-2, with 8 bases lining up with TRBD1. Germline assignment: CDR1 SGHTA and CDR2 FQGTGA. This CDR3 spans 16 amino acids. J was trimmed by 5 bases and V by 5 bases; bases with no gene match: 10. This chain's CDR3 is CASSLLGRGQTGELFF. The DNA for the CDR3 is TGTGCCAGCAGCCTGTTGGGCAGGGGGCAAACCGGGGAGCTGTTTTTT.

This clone was detected once. The rearrangement joins TRBV6-5 to TRBJ1-2; maybe TRBD1 (6 bases). The CDR3 is made up of 15 amino acids. The V gene lost 4 bases and the J gene lost 7 bases, with 19 bases spanning the gap. Per germline, CDR1 MNHEY and CDR2 SVGAGI. CDR3: CASSSLDSGGVGYTF. The CDR3 DNA follows: TGTGCCAGCAGTTCCCTGGACAGTGGGGGGGTTGGCTACACCTTC.

The gene calls are TRBV5-1 and TRBJ2-7; D gene ambiguous. V was pared by 1 base and J by 5 bases, with 7 bases between. Germline CDR1 is SGHRS and CDR2 is YFSETQ. This CDR3 contains 12 residues. CDR3 DNA: TGCGCCAGCAGCTTGAATTTCGACGAGCAGTACTTC. It encodes CASSLNFDEQYF.

V is TRBV4-1 and J is TRBJ2-7; no clear D. Germline CDR1 reads MGHRA; CDR2 reads YSYEKL. Trimming took off 1 base at V and 0 bases at J, with 7 bases between the two ends. The CDR3 consists of 14 residues. CDR3 in DNA: TGCGCCAGCAGCCAAGTTGGGCGCTCCTACGAGCAGTACTTC. This encodes CASSQVGRSYEQYF.

This clone appeared once. The chain combines TRBV2 with TRBJ1-4; tentatively, D is TRBD1 (6 bases). CDR1 is SNHLY, CDR2 FYNNEI, per germline. This CDR3 comprises 16 residues. Trimming left V 7 bases short and J 10 bases short, with 25 bases between. In DNA form, the CDR3 reads TGTGCCAGCACCCTAACCTCCGGGACACAGGTCCGAAAACTGTTTTTT. This gives the protein CASTLTSGTQVRKLFF.

The rearrangement joins TRBV7-6 to TRBJ1-5, with D possibly matching TRBD1 (5 bases). CDR1 and CDR2 (germline): SGHVS, FNYEAQ. The CDR3 runs to 14 residues. V was trimmed by 5 bases and J by 6 bases, leaving 14 bases between them. CDR3 region: CASSALDNSQPQHF. The CDR3 coding sequence is TGTGCCAGCAGCGCCCTGGACAATAGTCAGCCCCAGCATTTT.

The V and J genes are TRBV29-1 and TRBJ2-5, with 9 bases fitting TRBD2. The junction had 7 bases not matched to a gene; V was cut back by 4 bases and J by 7 bases. CDR3 length equals 13 residues. Germline lookup yields CDR1 SQVTM and CDR2 ANQGSEA. CDR3 in amino acids: CSVVLAGYGTQYF. Here the CDR3 DNA reads TGCAGCGTTGTACTAGCGGGTTACGGGACCCAGTACTTC.

V is TRBV28 and J is TRBJ2-7; 8 nucleotides align to TRBD2. Germline-derived CDR1 and CDR2 are MDHEN and SYDVKM. The CDR3 consists of 17 residues. The V segment lost 6 bases and the J segment 4 bases; nucleotides outside the gene matches: 17. In nucleotides, the CDR3 is TGTGCCAGCAGCCGTCAGGGGCGGGGGGTAAAAAGTTACGAGCAGTACTTC. This codes for CASSRQGRGVKSYEQYF.

The genes are TRBV7-9 and TRBJ1-4; weak D call: TRBD1 (5 bases). This CDR3 has 18 residues. The V gene's germline CDR1 is SEHNR and CDR2 FQNEAQ (reference sequence). Trimming removed 8 bases at V and 7 bases at J, with 29 bases between. CDR3 DNA sequence: TGTGCCAGCCGGGGGGGTTCGGGGTCTGAAGGTATTGGTGAAAAACTGTTTTTT. Protein product: CASRGGSGSEGIGEKLFF.

The sample holds one count of this clone. The rearrangement joins TRBV6-5 to TRBJ2-1; TRBD2 matches 10 bases. In germline, CDR1 is MNHEY, CDR2 SVGAGI. Trimming removed 8 bases from V and 8 bases from J; junction bases left unmatched: 9. CDR3 length equals 14 residues. CDR3 amino acids: CASAASGGRDEQFF. The CDR3 DNA is TGTGCCAGCGCGGCTAGCGGGGGCCGGGATGAGCAGTTCTTC.

This chain uses TRBV11-2 with TRBJ2-1; TRBD2 matches 7 bases. The CDR3 is made up of 18 amino acids. V shed 0 bases, J shed 0 bases, and the junction held 8 bases outside the gene matches. Germline CDR1 SGHAT, CDR2 FQNNGV. The CDR3 bases are TGTGCCAGCAGCTTAGATCGGCCTAGCGGTAGCTCCTACAATGAGCAGTTCTTC. Protein: CASSLDRPSGSSYNEQFF.